These 20 T cell receptor beta chains were sequenced from one sample in a study of cytomegalovirus exposure and HLA in healthy donors. Amplification used 60 Vbeta primers and 13 Jbeta primers. TCRdb's copy holds only in-frame clones and misses some; the assay was immunoSEQ multiplex PCR. This table holds about 88,000 clones. The sequenced material came from PBMCs. All receptors come from a girl aged 10 to 17 in good health and CMV-seropositive.

The rearrangement links TRBV7-8 to TRBJ2-5; 13 bases are a match to TRBD2. Trimming took 3 bases from V and 5 from J; bases not matched to a gene: 12. Germline V lookup: CDR1 SGHVS, CDR2 FQNEAQ. CDR3 size: 18 residues. CDR3 nucleotides: TGTGCCAGCAGCTTGGGGCCGGGACTAGCGGGAATTGAGGAGACCCAGTACTTC. Translated, it gives CASSLGPGLAGIEETQYF.

The chain couples TRBV11-3 to TRBJ2-3; the match to TRBD2 covers 11 bases. Germline V gene sequence: CDR1 SGHNT, CDR2 YENEEA. The junction had 9 bases not matched to a gene; V was cut back by 4 bases and J by 6 bases. This CDR3 contains 16 residues. CDR3 DNA: TGTGCCAGCAGCTGGCGTAGCGGGGGGGCCCCGGATACGCAGTATTTT. Its protein is CASSWRSGGAPDTQYF.

The V and J genes are TRBV5-1 and TRBJ2-2; D is possibly TRBD2 (5 bases). V was cut by 1 base and J by 3 bases, with 10 bases left in between. The CDR3 has 15 residues. CDR1 SGHRS and CDR2 YFSETQ come from the germline V gene. CDR3 nucleotide sequence: TGCGCCAGCAGCTTGTGGGCCGGGGACACCGGGGAGCTGTTTTTT. As protein: CASSLWAGDTGELFF.

The chain uses TRBV19 and TRBJ1-3, with 7 nucleotides matching TRBD1. The CDR3 has 14 residues. With 2 bases clipped from V and 2 bases from J, the junction kept 0 bases outside the gene matches. CDR1 LNHDA and CDR2 SQIVND come from the germline V gene (reference sequence). For the CDR3, the DNA is TGTGCCAGTAGTATAACAGGGGCTGGAAACACCATATATTTT. Translating it yields CASSITGAGNTIYF.

This chain uses TRBV4-1 with TRBJ1-5, with D maybe TRBD1 (5 bases). Germline assignment: CDR1 MGHRA and CDR2 YSYEKL. This CDR3 comprises 15 residues. V was trimmed by 4 bases and J by 0 bases, leaving 10 bases between them. In DNA, the CDR3 is TGCGCCAGCAGCCCACAGGAATATAGCAATCAGCCCCAGCATTTT. This sequence encodes CASSPQEYSNQPQHF.

The chain couples TRBV4-3 to TRBJ2-1; 10 positions agree with TRBD2. CDR1 and CDR2 (germline): LGHNA, YSLEER. The CDR3 contains 15 residues. V lost 4 bases, J lost 2 bases, and 2 bases stayed unmatched. As DNA, the CDR3 is TGCGCCAGCAGCCGGGGGACTAGCGCCTACAATGAGCAGTTCTTC. Protein: CASSRGTSAYNEQFF.

V is TRBV29-1 and J is TRBJ1-2; D unclear. The CDR3 consists of 11 residues. Trimming stripped 4 bases from V and 8 bases from J, with 11 bases between. Germline V gene data show CDR1 as SQVTM and CDR2 as ANQGSEA. The CDR3 DNA reads TGCAGCGTTGGTCTTGCGGAAGGCTACACCTTC. Its protein is CSVGLAEGYTF.

The chain recombines TRBV6-5 with TRBJ1-1; 7 bases are shared with TRBD1. V lost 2 bases and J lost 1; bases outside the gene matches: 1. The CDR3 covers 14 residues. The V gene's germline CDR1 is MNHEY and CDR2 SVGAGI. CDR3 sequence: CASSYRQGNTEAFF. CDR3 sequence (DNA): TGTGCCAGCAGTTACCGACAGGGGAACACTGAAGCTTTCTTT.

The chain carries TRBV7-2 and TRBJ2-1, with D uncertain. The germline V gene encodes CDR1 SGHTA and CDR2 FQGNSA. The CDR3 consists of 12 residues. The ends were cut back, 6 bases at V and 8 bases at J, with 11 bases in the middle. CDR3 DNA: TGTGCCAGCAGGAACGGCGGCCATGAGCAGTTCTTC. It is translated as CASRNGGHEQFF. Full variable domain (remainder filled in from reference TRBV7-2 and TRBJ2-1): GAGVSQSPSNKVTEKGKDVELRCDPISGHTALYWYRQSLGQGLEFLIYFQGNSAPDKSGLPSDRFSAERTGGSVSTLTIQRTQQEDSAVYLCASRNGGHEQFFGPGTRLTVL.

J is TRBJ1-3 and V is TRBV6-5; D is uncertain. The V gene's germline CDR1 is MNHEY and CDR2 SVGAGI. This CDR3 contains 13 residues. V lost 0 bases, J lost 4 bases, and 4 bases lay in between. CDR3 DNA: TGTGCCAGCAGTTACTCGGCCGGAAACACCATATATTTT. It translates to CASSYSAGNTIYF.

The chain recombines TRBV18 with TRBJ2-3; 7 bases are shared with TRBD1. There are 16 residues in the CDR3. Germline V gene data show CDR1 as KGHSH and CDR2 as LQKENI. V lost 3 bases, J lost 1 base, and 7 bases stayed unmatched. CDR3 residues: CASSPLTGKGTDTQYF. In nucleotides, the CDR3 is TGTGCCAGCTCACCCTTGACAGGGAAGGGCACAGATACGCAGTATTTT.

V is TRBV4-1 and J is TRBJ2-7; possibly TRBD2 for D (5 bases). The germline V gene encodes CDR1 MGHRA and CDR2 YSYEKL. Trimming removed 0 bases from V and 2 bases from J, with 14 bases in between. The CDR3 has 16 residues. The CDR3 DNA reads TGCGCCAGCAGCCAAGATAGTGGGGAGAGCGCCTACGAGCAGTACTTC. Translated: CASSQDSGESAYEQYF.

V and J are TRBV7-3 and TRBJ2-2; 15 nucleotides match TRBD2. The germline CDR1 and CDR2 sequences are SGHTA and FQGTGA. With 5 bases clipped from V and 2 bases from J, the junction kept 3 bases outside the gene matches. The CDR3 has 17 amino acids. CDR3 sequence (DNA): TGTGCCAGCAGCCCGGGACTAGCGGGGGGTAACACCGGGGAGCTGTTTTTT. Translated: CASSPGLAGGNTGELFF.

J is TRBJ2-5 and V is TRBV7-2; unclear D gene. The ends were cut back, 5 bases at V and 2 bases at J, with 9 bases in the middle. The germline V gene encodes CDR1 SGHTA and CDR2 FQGNSA. The CDR3 covers 13 residues. Here the CDR3 reads CASSSNRQETQYF. In nucleotides, the CDR3 is TGTGCCAGCAGCAGCAACAGACAAGAGACCCAGTACTTC.

The rearrangement links TRBV11-2 to TRBJ2-7; 7 bases map to TRBD1. V dropped 4 bases and J dropped 2; count of bases not matched to a gene: 8. The germline CDR1 and CDR2 sequences are SGHAT and FQNNGV. This CDR3 region has 15 residues. The CDR3 spells CASSSIRQGTYEQYV. As DNA, the CDR3 is TGTGCCAGCAGCTCTATTAGACAGGGTACCTACGAGCAGTACGTC.

The chain uses TRBV27 and TRBJ2-7; 13 nucleotides match TRBD2. The CDR3 totals 15 residues. CDR1 MNHEY and CDR2 SMNVEV come from the germline V gene (reference sequence). V lost 6 bases, J lost 5 bases, and 7 bases stayed unmatched. The chain's CDR3 is CASSPRTSGGDEQYV. CDR3 sequence (DNA): TGTGCCAGCAGCCCCAGGACTAGCGGGGGAGACGAGCAGTACGTC.

About this clone itself: The sample contains more than one DNA sequence encoding this CDR3. The chain uses TRBV9 and TRBJ1-5; no clear D. V lost 4 bases and J 0 bases, leaving 11 bases between the germline ends. This CDR3 comprises 15 residues. Germline values: CDR1 SGDLS, CDR2 YYNGEE. The CDR3, as DNA: TGTGCCAGCAGCCCAAAGCCCATTAGCAATCAGCCCCAGCATTTT. Amino acid sequence: CASSPKPISNQPQHF. Full variable domain (rest looked up from reference TRBV9 and TRBJ1-5): DSGVTQTPKHLITATGQRVTLRCSPRSGDLSVYWYQQSLDQGLQFLIQYYNGEERAKGNILERFSAQQFPDLHSELNLSSLELGDSALYFCASSPKPISNQPQHFGDGTRLSIL.

The CDR3 DNA reads as TGTGCCAGCAGCTCGGGACAGGGGGGTGAGCAGTTCTTC. Protein product: CASSSGQGGEQFF. J is TRBJ2-1 and V is TRBV7-9, with TRBD1 matching 11 bases. The germline V gene encodes CDR1 SEHNR and CDR2 FQNEAQ (reference sequence). The V segment lost 4 bases and the J segment 9 bases; nucleotides outside the gene matches: 2. CDR3 length equals 13 residues. The variable domain in full, with the rest retrieved from reference TRBV7-9 and TRBJ2-1, is DTGVSQNPRHKITKRGQNVTFRCDPISEHNRLYWYRQTLGQGPEFLTYFQNEAQLEKSRLLSDRFSAERPKGSFSTLEIQRTEQGDSAMYLCASSSGQGGEQFFGPGTRLTVL.

The V gene is TRBV11-3, the J gene TRBJ1-1; a weak D match, TRBD1 (6 bases). The CDR3 totals 16 residues. CDR1 is SGHNT and CDR2 is YENEEA in the germline V gene. Deletions cut 3 bases from V and 10 bases from J, with 24 bases between. The CDR3 DNA follows: TGTGCCAGCAGCTTGGGTTTTCGGGACACCCTAAAGACAGCTTTCTTT. Translating gives CASSLGFRDTLKTAFF.

CDR3 in DNA: TGTGCCAGCAGCGTAGTTGGTGCGGGGGAGCTGTTTTTT. This encodes CASSVVGAGELFF. The V call is TRBV9, the J call TRBJ2-2; D uncertain. CDR3 size: 13 residues. CDR1 SGDLS and CDR2 YYNGEE come from the germline V gene. The germline V and J ends were trimmed by 0 bases and 8 bases, with 8 bases remaining between them. Together with reference TRBV9 and TRBJ2-2, the CDR3 gives the full variable domain: DSGVTQTPKHLITATGQRVTLRCSPRSGDLSVYWYQQSLDQGLQFLIQYYNGEERAKGNILERFSAQQFPDLHSELNLSSLELGDSALYFCASSVVGAGELFFGEGSRLTVL.